The clone carrying this T cell receptor beta chain was counted only a few times. Germline CDR1 reads MNHEY; CDR2 reads SVGAGI. V lost 2 bases and J 5 bases, leaving 9 bases between the germline ends. The CDR3 has 13 amino acids. These data originate in a study of T-cell memory formation after mild COVID-19. About the research overall: Most TCR clusters belonged to a single donor.

TCRdb re-analysed the 5' RACE reads in MiXCR, keeping a single row per CDR3 protein. Among hundreds of thousands of distinct CDR3 sequences listed, approximately 15% were seen once. The clonotype was recovered from a young man who had mild COVID-19 (a few samples of this study predate the infection). Cell type and time point are not known. The sample consisted of PBMCs or a T cell subset sorted from them (not recorded which). This chain uses TRBV6-5 with TRBJ1-1; D gene ambiguous. The CDR3 DNA follows: TGTGCCAGCAGTTACGAAAGGGAAACTGAAGCTTTCTTT. The encoded protein is CASSYERETEAFF.